Following are 5 T cell receptor beta chains from one sample sequenced in a study of T cell responses to AZD1222 COVID-19 vaccine. Libraries were prepared by immunoSEQ multiplex PCR; TCRdb keeps only in-frame clonotypes and omits some of them. This repertoire shows about 150,000 clones, 90% found once; its top ten account for more than 3%. The material was peripheral blood, obtained 28 days after the second AZD1222 dose. The origin of the receptors is an adult who received the AZD1222 COVID-19 vaccine.

The chain couples TRBV7-2 to TRBJ1-3; D is possibly TRBD1 (5 bases). Deletions cut 1 base from V and 2 bases from J, with 9 bases between. The CDR3 spans 15 residues. CDR1 is SGHTA, CDR2 FQGNSA, per germline. CDR3 amino acids: CASSLVWGPGNTIYF. CDR3 sequence (DNA): TGTGCCAGCAGCTTAGTTTGGGGACCTGGAAACACCATATATTTT. The full variable domain, its missing parts supplied by reference TRBV7-2 and TRBJ1-3, is GAGVSQSPSNKVTEKGKDVELRCDPISGHTALYWYRQSLGQGLEFLIYFQGNSAPDKSGLPSDRFSAERTGGSVSTLTIQRTQQEDSAVYLCASSLVWGPGNTIYFGEGSWLTVV.

This clone turned up a few times. J is TRBJ2-5 and V is TRBV5-4, with TRBD2 matching over 10 bases. Germline values: CDR1 SGHNT, CDR2 YYREEE (reference sequence). There are 14 residues in the CDR3. The junction had 3 bases not matched to a gene; V was cut back by 2 bases and J by 5 bases. CDR3 amino acids: CASSFSGRRETQYF. CDR3 nucleotides: TGTGCCAGCAGCTTTAGCGGGAGGCGTGAGACCCAGTACTTC. Full variable domain (outside the CDR3, taken from reference TRBV5-4 and TRBJ2-5): ETGVTQSPTHLIKTRGQQVTLRCSSQSGHNTVSWYQQALGQGPQFIFQYYREEENGRGNFPPRFSGLQFPNYSSELNVNALELDDSALYLCASSFSGRRETQYFGPGTRLLVL.

The chain employs TRBV29-1 and TRBJ2-1; D may be TRBD1 (6 bases). Germline lookup yields CDR1 SQVTM and CDR2 ANQGSEA. The CDR3 length is 14 residues. The germline V and J ends were trimmed by 6 bases and 4 bases, with 16 bases remaining between them. The CDR3 nucleotides are TGCAGCGTAACCCGGGACACTACATACAATGAGCAGTTCTTC. It codes for CSVTRDTTYNEQFF.

The gene calls are TRBV4-2 and TRBJ1-2, with 7 positions matching TRBD1. The germline gives CDR1 LGHNA, CDR2 YNFKEQ. V shed 5 bases, J shed 5 bases, and the junction held 8 bases outside the gene matches. This CDR3 region has 14 residues. CDR3 residues: CASSDRAGGYGYTF. The CDR3 DNA reads as TGTGCCAGCAGCGACCGGGCAGGGGGGTATGGCTACACCTTC.

The chain employs TRBV4-1 and TRBJ2-3; D perhaps matches TRBD2 (5 bases). There are 16 residues in the CDR3. Germline lookup yields CDR1 MGHRA and CDR2 YSYEKL. Trimming took 1 base from V and 5 from J, leaving 16 bases between them. This chain's CDR3 is CASSQVVGGERDTQYF. CDR3 in DNA: TGCGCCAGCAGCCAAGTAGTGGGTGGGGAGAGAGATACGCAGTATTTT.